This entry describes one T cell receptor beta chain. Its antigen is still unknown. The source of the sample is a study of regulatory and conventional T cells in RAG deficiency. Study findings and constraints: Omenn syndrome and CID/AS patients had 85 to 100-fold fewer unique Treg TCR beta sequences, versus around 10-fold elsewhere.

V was clipped by 0 bases and J by 0 bases, with 7 bases between them. The CDR3 spans 14 residues. Germline V gene data show CDR1 as SGHRS and CDR2 as YFSETQ. Blood CD4+ CD25-high CD127-low regulatory T cells supplied the genomic DNA template. Some clones are missing from TCRdb's copy, which holds only in-frame ones; the method was immunoSEQ multiplex PCR. The data hold tens of thousands of clones, with just over 90% observed a single time. This sample was shared with a second study, whose subject was regulatory T cells. This second study says: The primer mix had 52 TRBV and 13 TRBJ primers. In patients, unique TRB V-J pairs were restricted and V/J usage skewed, especially in Tregs.

V is TRBV5-1 and J is TRBJ2-7; D is ambiguous. This clonotype originated in a human donor in good health. The sequenced sample consisted of Tregs sorted from blood. CDR3 amino acids: CASSLGGVSYEQYF. The CDR3 bases are TGCGCCAGCAGCTTGGGGGGTGTCTCCTACGAGCAGTACTTC.